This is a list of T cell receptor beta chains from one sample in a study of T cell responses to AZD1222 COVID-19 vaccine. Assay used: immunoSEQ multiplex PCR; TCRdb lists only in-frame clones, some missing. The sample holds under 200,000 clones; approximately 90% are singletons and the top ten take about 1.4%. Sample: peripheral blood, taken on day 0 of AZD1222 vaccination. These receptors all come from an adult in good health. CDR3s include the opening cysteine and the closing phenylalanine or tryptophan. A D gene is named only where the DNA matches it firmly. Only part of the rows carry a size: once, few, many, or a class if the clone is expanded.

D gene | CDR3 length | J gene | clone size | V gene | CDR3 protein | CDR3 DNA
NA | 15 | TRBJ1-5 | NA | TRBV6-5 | CASSRTVTSNQPQHF | TGTGCCAGCAGTCGGACCGTCACTAGCAATCAGCCCCAGCATTTT
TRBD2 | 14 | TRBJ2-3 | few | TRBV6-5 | CASKEGLSTDTQYF | TGTGCCAGCAAGGAGGGACTATCCACAGATACGCAGTATTTT
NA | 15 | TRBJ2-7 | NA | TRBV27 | CASSLGPPEVYEQYF | TGTGCCAGCAGTTTAGGGCCCCCCGAGGTTTACGAGCAGTACTTC
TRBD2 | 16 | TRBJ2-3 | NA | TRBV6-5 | CASSFGTSGATDTQYF | TGTGCCAGCAGTTTCGGGACTAGCGGGGCCACAGATACGCAGTATTTT
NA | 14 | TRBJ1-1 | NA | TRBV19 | CASSYRRLNTEAFF | TGTGCCAGTAGTTACAGGCGGTTGAACACTGAAGCTTTCTTT
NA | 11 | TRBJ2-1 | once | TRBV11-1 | CASSFDIEQFF | TGTGCCAGCAGCTTTGATATTGAGCAGTTCTTC
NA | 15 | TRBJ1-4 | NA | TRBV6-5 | CASSYSRGAQEKLFF | TGTGCCAGCAGTTACTCTCGGGGGGCGCAGGAAAAACTGTTTTTT
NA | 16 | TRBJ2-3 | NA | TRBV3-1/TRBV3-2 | CASRGRLGGSTDTQYF | TGTGCCAGCAGGGGACGACTAGGGGGTAGCACAGATACGCAGTATTTT
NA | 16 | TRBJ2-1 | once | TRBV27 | CASSSLAGRTYNEQFF | TGTGCCAGCAGTTCTCTGGCGGGGAGGACTTACAATGAGCAGTTCTTC
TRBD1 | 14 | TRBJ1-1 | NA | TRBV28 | CASSRTSGGSEAFF | TGTGCCAGCAGTCGTACTTCAGGGGGATCTGAAGCTTTCTTT
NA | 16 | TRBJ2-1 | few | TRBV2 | CASSETRVSSYNEQFF | TGTGCCAGCAGTGAGACTCGGGTTAGCTCCTACAATGAGCAGTTCTTC
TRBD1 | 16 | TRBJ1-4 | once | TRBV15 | CATSQKQGRGNEKLFF | TGTGCCACCAGCCAGAAACAGGGGAGGGGTAATGAAAAACTGTTTTTT
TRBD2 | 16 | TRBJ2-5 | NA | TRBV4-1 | CASSLGDYSLQETQYF | TGCGCCAGCAGCCTAGGGGACTATTCACTCCAAGAGACCCAGTACTTC
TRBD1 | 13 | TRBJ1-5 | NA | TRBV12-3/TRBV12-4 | CASLGQYNQPQHF | TGTGCCAGCTTGGGACAGTACAATCAGCCCCAGCATTTT
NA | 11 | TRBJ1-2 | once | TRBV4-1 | CASSQGTPYTF | TGCGCCAGCAGCCAGGGGACCCCTTACACCTTC
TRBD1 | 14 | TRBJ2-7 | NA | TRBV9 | CASSGRDSSYEQYF | TGTGCCAGCAGCGGCCGGGACAGCTCCTACGAGCAGTACTTC
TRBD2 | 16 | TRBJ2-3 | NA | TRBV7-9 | CASSLGVAGGTDTQYF | TGTGCCAGCAGCTTAGGGGTAGCGGGGGGGACAGATACGCAGTATTTT
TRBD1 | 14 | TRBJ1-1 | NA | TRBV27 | CASSPTGVHTEAFF | TGTGCCAGCAGCCCGACAGGGGTACACACTGAAGCTTTCTTT
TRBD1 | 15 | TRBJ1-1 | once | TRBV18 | CASSPRTGGNTEAFF | TGTGCCAGCTCACCTCGGACAGGGGGTAACACTGAAGCTTTCTTT
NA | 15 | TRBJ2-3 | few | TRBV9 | CASSRNLQGPDTQYF | TGTGCCAGCAGTAGGAATCTACAGGGCCCAGATACGCAGTATTTT
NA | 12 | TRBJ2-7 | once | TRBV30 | CAWSRDQYEQYF | TGTGCCTGGAGTCGCGATCAATACGAGCAGTACTTC
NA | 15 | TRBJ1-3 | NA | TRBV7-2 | CASSHDPSSGNTIYF | TGTGCCAGCAGCCACGACCCTAGCTCTGGAAACACCATATATTTT
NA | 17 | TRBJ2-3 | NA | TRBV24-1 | CATSDFLGGGRTDTQYF | TGTGCCACCAGTGATTTTCTGGGGGGCGGCCGCACAGATACGCAGTATTTT
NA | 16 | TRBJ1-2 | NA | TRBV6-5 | CASSYSSRHPGGGYTF | TGTGCCAGCAGTTACTCATCAAGGCACCCTGGCGGTGGCTACACCTTC
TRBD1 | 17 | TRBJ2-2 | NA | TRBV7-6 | CASSQTGALANTGELFF | TGTGCCAGCAGCCAGACAGGGGCTCTCGCGAACACCGGGGAGCTGTTTTTT
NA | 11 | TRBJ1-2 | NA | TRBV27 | CASGTSYGYTF | TGTGCCAGCGGGACAAGCTATGGCTACACCTTC
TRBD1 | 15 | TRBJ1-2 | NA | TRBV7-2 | CASSNTGGALYGYTF | TGTGCCAGCAGCAATACAGGGGGAGCCCTGTATGGCTACACCTTC
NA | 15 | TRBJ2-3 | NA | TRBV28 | CASSLSAAGTDTQYF | TGTGCCAGCAGTTTATCTGCTGCGGGCACAGATACGCAGTATTTT
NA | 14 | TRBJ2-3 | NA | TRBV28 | CASNNGGLADTQYF | TGTGCCAGCAACAATGGGGGGCTCGCAGATACGCAGTATTTT
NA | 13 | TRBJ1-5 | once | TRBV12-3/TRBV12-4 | CASTTISNQPQHF | TGTGCCAGCACGACCATTAGCAATCAGCCCCAGCATTTT
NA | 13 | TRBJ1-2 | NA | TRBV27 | CASSRQVNYGYTF | TGTGCCAGCAGTCGACAGGTGAACTATGGCTACACCTTC
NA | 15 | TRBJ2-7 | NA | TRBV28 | CASSLGIGLNYEQYF | TGTGCCAGCAGTTTAGGTATAGGCCTTAACTACGAGCAGTACTTC
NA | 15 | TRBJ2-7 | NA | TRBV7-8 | CASSYGEYGPYEQYF | TGTGCCAGCAGCTACGGGGAGTATGGTCCTTACGAGCAGTACTTC
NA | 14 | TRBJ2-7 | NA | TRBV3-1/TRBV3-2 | CASSQGGSFYEQYF | TGTGCCAGCAGCCAAGGTGGTAGCTTCTACGAGCAGTACTTC
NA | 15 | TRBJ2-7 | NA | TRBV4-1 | CASSQDPRGPYEQYF | TGCGCCAGCAGCCAAGATCCCAGGGGCCCATACGAGCAGTACTTC
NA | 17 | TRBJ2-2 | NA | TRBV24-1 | CATSDPISIEGAGELFF | TGTGCCACCAGTGACCCTATCAGTATCGAGGGGGCCGGGGAGCTGTTTTTT
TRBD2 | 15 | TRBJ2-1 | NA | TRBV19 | CASSDQAGAYNEQFF | TGTGCCAGTAGTGACCAAGCGGGGGCGTACAATGAGCAGTTCTTC
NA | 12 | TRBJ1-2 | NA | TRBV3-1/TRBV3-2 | CASSLSQGGYTF | TGTGCCAGCAGCCTTTCCCAAGGGGGCTACACCTTC